The subject of this entry is one T cell receptor beta chain. Its antigen is currently unknown. The PCR had 60 Vbeta and 13 Jbeta primers. Using immunoSEQ multiplex PCR, the repertoire was profiled, and TCRdb retains in-frame clones only, with some absent. The sample has over 150,000 clones, approximately 79% seen once. These data come from a study of cytomegalovirus exposure and HLA in healthy donors. Notes on the study in general: The study designated fewer than 200 TCR beta chains cytomegalovirus-associated.

Germline CDR1 SNHLY, CDR2 FYNNEI. The CDR3 extends over 14 amino acids. With 7 bases removed from V and 1 base from J, the gap between germline ends came to 14 bases. The clonotype comes from a human donor in good health. Sequences were obtained from PBMCs. The rearrangement joins TRBV2 to TRBJ2-7, with D possibly TRBD1 on 7 matching bases. The CDR3 DNA follows: TGTGCCAGCAAGGTGGGGGGACAGTCCTACGAGCAGTACTTC. Translation: CASKVGGQSYEQYF.